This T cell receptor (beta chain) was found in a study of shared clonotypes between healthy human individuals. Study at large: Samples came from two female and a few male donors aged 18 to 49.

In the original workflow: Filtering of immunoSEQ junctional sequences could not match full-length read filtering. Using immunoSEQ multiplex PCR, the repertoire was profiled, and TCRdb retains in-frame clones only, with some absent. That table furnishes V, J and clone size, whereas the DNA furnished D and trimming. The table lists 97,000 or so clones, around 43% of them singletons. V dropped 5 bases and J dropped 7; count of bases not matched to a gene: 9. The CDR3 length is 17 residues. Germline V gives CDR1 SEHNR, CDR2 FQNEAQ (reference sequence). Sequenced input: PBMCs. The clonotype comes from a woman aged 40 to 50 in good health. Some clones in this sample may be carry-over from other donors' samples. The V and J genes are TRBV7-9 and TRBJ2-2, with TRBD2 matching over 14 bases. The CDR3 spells CASSRPGLAGVYGELFF. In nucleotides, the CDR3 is TGTGCCAGCAGCCGACCGGGACTAGCGGGAGTTTACGGGGAGCTGTTTTTT.